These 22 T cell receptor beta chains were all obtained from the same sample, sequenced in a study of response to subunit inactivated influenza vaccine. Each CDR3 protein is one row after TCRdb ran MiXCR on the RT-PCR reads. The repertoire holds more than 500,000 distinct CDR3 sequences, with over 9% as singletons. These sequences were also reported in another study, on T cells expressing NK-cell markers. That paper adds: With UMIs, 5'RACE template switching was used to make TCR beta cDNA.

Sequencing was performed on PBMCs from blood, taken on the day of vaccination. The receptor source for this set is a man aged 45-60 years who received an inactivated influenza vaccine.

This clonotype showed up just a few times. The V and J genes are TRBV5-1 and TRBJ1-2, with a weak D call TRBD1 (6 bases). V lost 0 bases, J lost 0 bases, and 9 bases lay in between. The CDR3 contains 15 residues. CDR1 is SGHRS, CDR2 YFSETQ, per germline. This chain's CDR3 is CASSLVAGANYGYTF. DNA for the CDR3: TGCGCCAGCAGCTTGGTGGCAGGGGCTAACTATGGCTACACCTTC.

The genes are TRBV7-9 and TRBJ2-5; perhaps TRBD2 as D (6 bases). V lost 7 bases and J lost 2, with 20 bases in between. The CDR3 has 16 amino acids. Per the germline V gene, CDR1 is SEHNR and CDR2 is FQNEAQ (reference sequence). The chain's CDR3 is CASTEGGTYLQETQYF. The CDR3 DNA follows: TGTGCCAGCACCGAGGGAGGCACTTACTTACAAGAGACCCAGTACTTC.

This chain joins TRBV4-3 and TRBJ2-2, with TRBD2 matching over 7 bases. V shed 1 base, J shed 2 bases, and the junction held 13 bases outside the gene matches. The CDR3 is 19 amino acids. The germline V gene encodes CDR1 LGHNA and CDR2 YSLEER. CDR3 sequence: CASSQGYRGGTINTGELFF. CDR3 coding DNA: TGCGCCAGCAGCCAAGGTTACCGCGGGGGTACAATCAACACCGGGGAGCTGTTTTTT.

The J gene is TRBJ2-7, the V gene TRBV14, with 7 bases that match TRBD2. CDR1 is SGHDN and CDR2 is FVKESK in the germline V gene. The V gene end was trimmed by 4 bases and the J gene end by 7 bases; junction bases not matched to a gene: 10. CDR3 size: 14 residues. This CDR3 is CASSRLAPPREQYF. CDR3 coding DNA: TGTGCCAGCAGCCGACTAGCACCCCCTCGGGAGCAGTACTTC.

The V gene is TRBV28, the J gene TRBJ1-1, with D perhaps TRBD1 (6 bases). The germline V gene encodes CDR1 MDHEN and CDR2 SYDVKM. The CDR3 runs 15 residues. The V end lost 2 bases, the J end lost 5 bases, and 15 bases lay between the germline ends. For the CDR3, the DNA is TGTGCCAGCAGTTTAAGGGGGGGAGCAAGGACTGAAGCTTTCTTT. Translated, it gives CASSLRGGARTEAFF.

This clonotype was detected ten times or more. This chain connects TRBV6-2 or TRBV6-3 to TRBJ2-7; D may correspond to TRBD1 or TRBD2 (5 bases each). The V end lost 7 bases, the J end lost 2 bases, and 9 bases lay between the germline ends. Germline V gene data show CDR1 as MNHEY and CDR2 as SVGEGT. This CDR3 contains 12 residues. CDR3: CASTGAPYEQYF. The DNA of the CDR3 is TGTGCCAGCACCGGGGCTCCCTACGAGCAGTACTTC.

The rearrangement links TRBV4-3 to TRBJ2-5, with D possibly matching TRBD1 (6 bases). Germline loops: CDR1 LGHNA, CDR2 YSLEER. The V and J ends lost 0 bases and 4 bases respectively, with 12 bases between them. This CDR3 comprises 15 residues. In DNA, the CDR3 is TGCGCCAGCAGCCAAGATCGAGGGGGTGGAGAGACCCAGTACTTC. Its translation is CASSQDRGGGETQYF.

The DNA for the CDR3 is TGCAGTCCAAAAGCGGCAGGACCGAACCAGCCCCAGCATTTT. The encoded protein is CSPKAAGPNQPQHF. The J gene is TRBJ1-5, the V gene TRBV20-1; D remains ambiguous. V was pared by 8 bases and J by 7 bases, with 21 bases between. The germline V gene has CDR1 DFQATT and CDR2 SNEGSKA (reference sequence). The CDR3 is 14 residues long.

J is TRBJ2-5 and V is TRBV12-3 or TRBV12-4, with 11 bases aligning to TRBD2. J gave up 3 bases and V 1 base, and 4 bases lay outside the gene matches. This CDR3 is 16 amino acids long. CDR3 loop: CASSLGPGLAEETQYF. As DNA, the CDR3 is TGTGCCAGCAGTTTAGGACCGGGACTAGCGGAAGAGACCCAGTACTTC.

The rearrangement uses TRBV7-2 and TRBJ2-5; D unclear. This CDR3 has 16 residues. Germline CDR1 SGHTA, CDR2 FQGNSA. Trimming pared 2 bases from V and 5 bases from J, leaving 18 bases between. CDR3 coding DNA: TGTGCCAGCAGCTTAAAATCGTGGTCACCTCGGGAGACCCAGTACTTC. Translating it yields CASSLKSWSPRETQYF.

The CDR3: CASSLESGNTGELFF. CDR3 nucleotides: TGTGCCAGCAGTTTGGAGTCGGGGAACACCGGGGAGCTGTTTTTT. The gene calls are TRBV12-3 or TRBV12-4 and TRBJ2-2, with D uncertain. Trimming took 3 bases from V and 1 from J, leaving 9 bases between them. There are 15 residues in the CDR3.

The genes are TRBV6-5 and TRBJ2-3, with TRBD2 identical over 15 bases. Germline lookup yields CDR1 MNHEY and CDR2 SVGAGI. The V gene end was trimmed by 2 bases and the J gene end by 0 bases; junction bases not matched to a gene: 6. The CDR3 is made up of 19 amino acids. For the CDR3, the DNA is TGTGCCAGCAGTTACCGGGGGACTAGCGGGAGGTCTAGCACAGATACGCAGTATTTT. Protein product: CASSYRGTSGRSSTDTQYF.

CDR3 bases: TGTGCCAGCAGCCAAGAGATTAGCGGGAGGGGTCGACAAGAGACCCAGTACTTC. Protein sequence: CASSQEISGRGRQETQYF. The rearrangement uses TRBV4-2 and TRBJ2-5; 11 nucleotides agree with TRBD2. The CDR3 loop spans 18 amino acids. Germline V CDR1 and CDR2: LGHNA, YNFKEQ. The ends lost 0 bases at V and 2 bases at J; junction bases unmatched: 8.

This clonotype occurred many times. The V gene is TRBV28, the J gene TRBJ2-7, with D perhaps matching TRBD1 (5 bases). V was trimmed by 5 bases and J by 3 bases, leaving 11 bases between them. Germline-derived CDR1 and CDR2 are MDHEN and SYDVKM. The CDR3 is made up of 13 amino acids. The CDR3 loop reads CASSPPDIYEQYF. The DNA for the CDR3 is TGTGCCAGCAGTCCCCCGGACATCTACGAGCAGTACTTC.

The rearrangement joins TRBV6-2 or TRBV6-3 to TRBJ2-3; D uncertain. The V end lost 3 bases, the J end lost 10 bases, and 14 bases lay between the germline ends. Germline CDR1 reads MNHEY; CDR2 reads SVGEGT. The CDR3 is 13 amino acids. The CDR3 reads CASSYGSGLAQYF. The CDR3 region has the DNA TGTGCCAGCAGTTATGGATCCGGATTGGCGCAGTATTTT.

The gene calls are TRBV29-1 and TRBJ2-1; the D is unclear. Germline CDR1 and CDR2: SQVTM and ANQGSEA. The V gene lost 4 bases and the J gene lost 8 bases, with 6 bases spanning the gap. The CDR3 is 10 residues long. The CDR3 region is CSVASDEQFF. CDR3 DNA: TGCAGCGTTGCGTCGGATGAGCAGTTCTTC.

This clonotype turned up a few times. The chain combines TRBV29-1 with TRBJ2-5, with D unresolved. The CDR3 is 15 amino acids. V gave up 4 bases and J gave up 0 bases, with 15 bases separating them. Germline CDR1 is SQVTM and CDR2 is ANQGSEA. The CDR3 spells CSVVSGLSYQETQYF. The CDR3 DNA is TGCAGCGTTGTTTCCGGGTTGTCGTACCAAGAGACCCAGTACTTC.

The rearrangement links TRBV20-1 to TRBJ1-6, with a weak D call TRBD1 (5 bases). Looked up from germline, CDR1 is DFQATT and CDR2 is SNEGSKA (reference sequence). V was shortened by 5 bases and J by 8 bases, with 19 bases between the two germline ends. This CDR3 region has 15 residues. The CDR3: CSAWDLRDVDSPLHF. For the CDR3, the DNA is TGCAGTGCTTGGGACCTCCGGGACGTAGATTCACCCCTCCACTTT.

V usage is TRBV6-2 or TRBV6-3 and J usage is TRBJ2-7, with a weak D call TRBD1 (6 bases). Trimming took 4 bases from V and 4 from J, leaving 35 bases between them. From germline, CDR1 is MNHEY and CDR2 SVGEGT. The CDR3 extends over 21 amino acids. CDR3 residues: CASSSSWLYFTPGTTSYEQYF. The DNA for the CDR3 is TGTGCCAGCAGTTCCTCCTGGTTGTATTTTACCCCCGGGACAACCTCATACGAGCAGTACTTC.

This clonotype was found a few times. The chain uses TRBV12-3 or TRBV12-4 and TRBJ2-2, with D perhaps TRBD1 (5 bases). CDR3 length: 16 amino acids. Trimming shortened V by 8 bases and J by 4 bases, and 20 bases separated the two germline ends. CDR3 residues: CASCEAQSRVTGELFF. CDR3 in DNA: TGTGCCAGCTGTGAGGCCCAATCCAGGGTCACCGGGGAGCTGTTTTTT.

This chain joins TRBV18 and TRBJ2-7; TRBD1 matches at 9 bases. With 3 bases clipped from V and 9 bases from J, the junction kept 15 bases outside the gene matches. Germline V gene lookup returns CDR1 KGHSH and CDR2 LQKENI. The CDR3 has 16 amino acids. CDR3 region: CASSPATGTGSSRQYF. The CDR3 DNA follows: TGTGCCAGCTCACCGGCAACCGGGACAGGGTCTTCTCGGCAGTACTTC.

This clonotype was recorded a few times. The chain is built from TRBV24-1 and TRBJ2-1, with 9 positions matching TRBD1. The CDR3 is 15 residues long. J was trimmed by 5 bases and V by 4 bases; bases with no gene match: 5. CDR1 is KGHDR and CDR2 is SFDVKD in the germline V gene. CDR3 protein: CATSEPGQGNNEQFF. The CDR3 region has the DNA TGTGCCACCAGTGAACCGGGACAGGGTAACAATGAGCAGTTCTTC.